This record covers a single TCR beta chain. What it recognizes is unknown. The PCR used 60 Vbeta and 13 Jbeta primers. TCRdb's copy holds only in-frame clones and misses some; the assay was immunoSEQ multiplex PCR. The profile shows around 140,000 clones, around 77% of them singletons. This sample was taken from a study of cytomegalovirus exposure and HLA in healthy donors. Whole-study findings and limits: When analyzed later, a missense DCLRE1C variant was found to be linked to TCR beta V- and J-gene trimming. Later analysis identified several of the most significant clusters that appeared linked to common viral pathogens.

The length of the CDR3 is 15 residues. Germline CDR1 is ENHRY and CDR2 is SYGVKD. Deletions cut 7 bases from V and 0 bases from J, with 14 bases between. The rearrangement joins TRBV10-3 to TRBJ2-3, with TRBD2 as a possible D gene (5 bases). The sequencing input was PBMCs. The TCR comes from a woman aged 60-75 years in good health and CMV-seronegative. CDR3 region: CAINAGGRSTDTQYF. In nucleotides, the CDR3 is TGTGCCATCAATGCTGGAGGCCGAAGCACAGATACGCAGTATTTT.